The 8 T cell receptor beta chains presented below share a single source sample, sequenced in a study of identical twins. TCRdb reanalysed the 5' RACE reads using MiXCR and keeps one entry per CDR3 protein. The sample holds 200,000 to 250,000 distinct CDR3 sequences; roughly 13% are singletons and the top ten take approximately 8.2%. Specimen: memory (CD45RO+) T cells sorted from blood. The receptors originated from a young woman in good health.

The chain couples TRBV4-3 to TRBJ2-7; D perhaps matches TRBD1 (5 bases). V lost 0 bases to trimming and J lost 3 bases, with 9 bases between them. The germline V gene has CDR1 LGHNA and CDR2 YSLEER. This CDR3 region has 14 residues. The CDR3 region is CASSQDPGIYEQYF. CDR3 DNA sequence: TGCGCCAGCAGCCAAGATCCAGGGATCTACGAGCAGTACTTC.

V gene TRBV12-3 or TRBV12-4 combines with J gene TRBJ2-1; 9 positions match TRBD1. The CDR3 is 13 residues long. The trim removed 5 bases at V and 9 bases at J, leaving 5 bases unmatched. The CDR3 bases are TGTGCCAGCAGTCCACAGGGGGCGGGTGAGCAGTTCTTC. It specifies CASSPQGAGEQFF.

This clonotype was detected many times. J is TRBJ2-5 and V is TRBV2; D remains ambiguous. The V gene lost 1 base and the J gene lost 4 bases, with 1 base spanning the gap. CDR1 and CDR2 from the germline V gene are SNHLY and FYNNEI. The CDR3 runs 11 residues. CDR3 in amino acids: CASSEGETQYF. The CDR3 DNA follows: TGTGCCAGCAGTGAAGGAGAGACCCAGTACTTC.

This clonotype was counted a few times. This sequence joins TRBV7-8 and TRBJ2-1; TRBD2 aligns across 10 bases. V lost 3 bases and J lost 7; bases outside the gene matches: 3. Germline CDR1 reads SGHVS; CDR2 reads FQNEAQ. The CDR3 sequence is 14 residues long. CDR3 bases: TGTGCCAGCAGCTTTAGCGGGGGGATGAATGAGCAGTTCTTC. Protein: CASSFSGGMNEQFF.

The CDR3 DNA reads as TGTGCTAGTGCCAGGACAGGGTCGAGTGAAAAACTGTTTTTT. It encodes CASARTGSSEKLFF. The chain employs TRBV12-5 and TRBJ1-4, with 8 bases fitting TRBD1. J lost 7 bases, V lost 7 bases, and 8 bases had no gene match. Germline V gene lookup returns CDR1 LGHNT and CDR2 FRNRAP. The CDR3 length is 14 residues.

The chain employs TRBV6-1 and TRBJ2-5, with TRBD1 matching 11 bases. The CDR3 extends over 15 amino acids. Trimming removed 8 bases from V and 5 bases from J; junction bases left unmatched: 10. CDR1 MNHNS and CDR2 SASEGT come from the germline V gene. CDR3 in DNA: TGTGCCAGCCGCCCCCGGGACAGGGGGGGGGAGACCCAGTACTTC. Translated: CASRPRDRGGETQYF.

The table lists this clonotype with a few counts. V gene TRBV7-9 combines with J gene TRBJ1-5; 7 nucleotides line up with TRBD1. Germline assignment: CDR1 SEHNR and CDR2 FQNEAQ (reference sequence). V shed 5 bases and J 2 bases; nucleotides not matched to a gene: 3. The CDR3 loop spans 14 amino acids. CDR3 nucleotides: TGTGCCAGCAGCGTTACAGGGGGCAATCAGCCCCAGCATTTT. Translated: CASSVTGGNQPQHF.

The sample holds many counts of this clonotype. The rearrangement uses TRBV27 and TRBJ2-4; perhaps TRBD2 as D (7 bases). The CDR3 is made up of 15 amino acids. Germline loops: CDR1 MNHEY, CDR2 SMNVEV (reference sequence). V was trimmed by 4 bases and J by 1 base, leaving 11 bases between them. The CDR3 DNA reads as TGTGCCAGCAGTTCGGGGGGCGGGGCCAAAAACATTCAGTACTTC. It specifies CASSSGGGAKNIQYF.